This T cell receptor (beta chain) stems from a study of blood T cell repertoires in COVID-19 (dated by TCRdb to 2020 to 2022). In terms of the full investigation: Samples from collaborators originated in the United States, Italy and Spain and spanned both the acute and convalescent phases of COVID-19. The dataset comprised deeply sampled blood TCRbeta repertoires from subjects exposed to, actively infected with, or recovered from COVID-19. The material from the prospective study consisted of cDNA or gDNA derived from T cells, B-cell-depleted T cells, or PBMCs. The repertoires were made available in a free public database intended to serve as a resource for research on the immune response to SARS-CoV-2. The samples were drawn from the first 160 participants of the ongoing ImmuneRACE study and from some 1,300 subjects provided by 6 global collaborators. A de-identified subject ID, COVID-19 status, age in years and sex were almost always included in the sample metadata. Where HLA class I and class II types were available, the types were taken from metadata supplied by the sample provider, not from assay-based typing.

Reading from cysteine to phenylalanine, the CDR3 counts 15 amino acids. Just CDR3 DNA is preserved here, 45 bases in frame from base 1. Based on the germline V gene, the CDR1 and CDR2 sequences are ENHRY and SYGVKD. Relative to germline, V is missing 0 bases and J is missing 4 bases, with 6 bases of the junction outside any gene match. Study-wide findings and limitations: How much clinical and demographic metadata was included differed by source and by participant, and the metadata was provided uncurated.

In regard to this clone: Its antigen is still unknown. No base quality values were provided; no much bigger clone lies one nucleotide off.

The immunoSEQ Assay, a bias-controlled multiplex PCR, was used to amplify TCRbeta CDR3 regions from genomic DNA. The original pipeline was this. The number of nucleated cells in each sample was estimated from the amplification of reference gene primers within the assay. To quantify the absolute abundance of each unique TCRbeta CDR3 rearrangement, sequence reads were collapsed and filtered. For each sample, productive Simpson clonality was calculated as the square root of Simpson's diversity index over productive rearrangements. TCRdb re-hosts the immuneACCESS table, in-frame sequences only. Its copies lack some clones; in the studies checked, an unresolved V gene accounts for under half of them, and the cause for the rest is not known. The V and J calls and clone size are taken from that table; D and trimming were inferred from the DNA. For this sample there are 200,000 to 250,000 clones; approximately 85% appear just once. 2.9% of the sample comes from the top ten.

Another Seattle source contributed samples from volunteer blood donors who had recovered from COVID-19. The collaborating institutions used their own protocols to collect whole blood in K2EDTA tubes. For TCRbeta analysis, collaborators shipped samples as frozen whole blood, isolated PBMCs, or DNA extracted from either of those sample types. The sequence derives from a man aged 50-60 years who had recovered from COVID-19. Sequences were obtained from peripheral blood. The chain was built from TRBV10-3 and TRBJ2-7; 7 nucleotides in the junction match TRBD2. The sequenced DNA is TGTGCCATCAGTGAGTCGTACTCGGGAGGTTACGAGCAGTACTTC. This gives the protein CAISESYSGGYEQYF.